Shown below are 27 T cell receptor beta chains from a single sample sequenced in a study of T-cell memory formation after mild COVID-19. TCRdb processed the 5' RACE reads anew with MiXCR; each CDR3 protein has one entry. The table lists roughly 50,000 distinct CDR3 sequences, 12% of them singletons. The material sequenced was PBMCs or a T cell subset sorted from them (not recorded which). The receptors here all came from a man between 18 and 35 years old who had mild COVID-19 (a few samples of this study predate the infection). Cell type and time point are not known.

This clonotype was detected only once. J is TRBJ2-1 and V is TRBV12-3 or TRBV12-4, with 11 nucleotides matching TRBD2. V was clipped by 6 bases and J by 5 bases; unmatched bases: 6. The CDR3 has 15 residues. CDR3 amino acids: CASRVSGGAHNEQFF. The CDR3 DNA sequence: TGTGCCAGCAGGGTTAGCGGGGGGGCACACAATGAGCAGTTCTTC.

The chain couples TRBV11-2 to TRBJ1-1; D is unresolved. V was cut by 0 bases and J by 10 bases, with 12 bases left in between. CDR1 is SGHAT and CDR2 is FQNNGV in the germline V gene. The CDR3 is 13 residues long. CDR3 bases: TGTGCCAGCAGCTTAGACCTCCACCGAGGAGCTTTCTTT. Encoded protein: CASSLDLHRGAFF.

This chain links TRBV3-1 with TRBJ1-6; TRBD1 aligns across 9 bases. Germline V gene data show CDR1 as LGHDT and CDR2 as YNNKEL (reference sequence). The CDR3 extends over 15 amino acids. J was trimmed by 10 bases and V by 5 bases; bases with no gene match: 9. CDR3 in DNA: TGTGCCAGCAGCGAATGGACAGGGGAAGGATCACCCCTCCACTTT. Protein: CASSEWTGEGSPLHF.

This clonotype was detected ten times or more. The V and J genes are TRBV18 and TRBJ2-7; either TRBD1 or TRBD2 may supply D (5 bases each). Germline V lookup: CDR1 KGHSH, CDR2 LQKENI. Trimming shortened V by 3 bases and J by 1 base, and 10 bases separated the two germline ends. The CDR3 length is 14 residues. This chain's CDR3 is CASSPGTDSYEQYF. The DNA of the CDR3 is TGTGCCAGCTCACCCGGGACGGATTCCTACGAGCAGTACTTC.

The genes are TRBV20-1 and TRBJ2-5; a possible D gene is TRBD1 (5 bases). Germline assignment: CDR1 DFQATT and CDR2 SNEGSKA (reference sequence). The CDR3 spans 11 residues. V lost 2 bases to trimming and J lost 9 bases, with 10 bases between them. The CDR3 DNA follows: TGCAGTGCTAGACCAGGGCTGGCCCAGTACTTC. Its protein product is CSARPGLAQYF.

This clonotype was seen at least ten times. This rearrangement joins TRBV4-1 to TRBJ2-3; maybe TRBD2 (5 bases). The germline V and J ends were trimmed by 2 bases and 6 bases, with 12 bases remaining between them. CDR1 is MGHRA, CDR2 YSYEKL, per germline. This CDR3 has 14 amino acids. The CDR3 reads CASSQLAGGDTQYF. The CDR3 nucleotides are TGCGCCAGCAGCCAACTAGCCGGAGGCGATACGCAGTATTTT.

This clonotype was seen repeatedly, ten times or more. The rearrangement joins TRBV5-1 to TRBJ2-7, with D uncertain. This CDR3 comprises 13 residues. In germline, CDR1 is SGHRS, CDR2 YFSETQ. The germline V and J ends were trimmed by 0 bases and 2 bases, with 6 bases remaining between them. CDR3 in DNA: TGCGCCAGCAGCTTGGATGCGGCCTACGAGCAGTACTTC. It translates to CASSLDAAYEQYF.

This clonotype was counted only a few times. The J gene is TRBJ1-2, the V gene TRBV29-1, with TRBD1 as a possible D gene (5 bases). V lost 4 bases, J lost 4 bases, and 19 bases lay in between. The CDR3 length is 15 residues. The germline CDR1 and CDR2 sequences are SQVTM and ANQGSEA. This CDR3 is CSVVRQGRGAYGYTF. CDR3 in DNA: TGCAGCGTTGTAAGGCAGGGAAGGGGAGCCTATGGCTACACCTTC.

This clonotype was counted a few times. The CDR3 bases are TGTGCCAGCAGCTTAGCAGGGGGCGCAGATACGCAGTATTTT. This encodes CASSLAGGADTQYF. The chain employs TRBV11-2 and TRBJ2-3; 8 positions match TRBD1. CDR3 length: 14 amino acids. The germline CDR1 and CDR2 sequences are SGHAT and FQNNGV. V dropped 1 base and J dropped 4; count of bases not matched to a gene: 1.

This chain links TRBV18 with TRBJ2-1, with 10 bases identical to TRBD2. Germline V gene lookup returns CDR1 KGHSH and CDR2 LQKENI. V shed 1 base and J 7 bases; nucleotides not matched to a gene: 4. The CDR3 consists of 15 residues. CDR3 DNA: TGTGCCAGCTCACCACTGCCAGCGGGGGGGAATGAGCAGTTCTTC. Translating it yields CASSPLPAGGNEQFF.

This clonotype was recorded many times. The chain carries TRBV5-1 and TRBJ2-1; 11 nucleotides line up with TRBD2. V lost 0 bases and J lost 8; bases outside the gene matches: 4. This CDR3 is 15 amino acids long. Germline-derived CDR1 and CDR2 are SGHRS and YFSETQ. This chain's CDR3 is CASSLDIAGGDEQFF. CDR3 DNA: TGCGCCAGCAGCTTGGATATAGCGGGGGGGGATGAGCAGTTCTTC. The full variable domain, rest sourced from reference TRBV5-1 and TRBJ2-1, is KAGVTQTPRYLIKTRGQQVTLSCSPISGHRSVSWYQQTPGQGLQFLFEYFSETQRNKGNFPGRFSGRQFSNSRSEMNVSTLELGDSALYLCASSLDIAGGDEQFFGPGTRLTVL.

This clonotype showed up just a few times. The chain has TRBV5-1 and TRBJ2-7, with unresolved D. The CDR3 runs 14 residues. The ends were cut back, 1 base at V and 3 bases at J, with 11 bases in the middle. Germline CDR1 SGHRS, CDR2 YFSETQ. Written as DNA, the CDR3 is TGCGCCAGCAGCTTGTCGGCAGGCAACTACGAGCAGTACGTC. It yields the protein CASSLSAGNYEQYV.

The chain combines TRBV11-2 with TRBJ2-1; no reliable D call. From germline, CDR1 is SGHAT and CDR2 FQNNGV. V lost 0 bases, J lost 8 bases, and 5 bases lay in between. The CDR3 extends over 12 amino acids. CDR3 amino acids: CASSLDRHEQFF. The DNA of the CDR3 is TGTGCCAGCAGCTTAGATCGACATGAGCAGTTCTTC.

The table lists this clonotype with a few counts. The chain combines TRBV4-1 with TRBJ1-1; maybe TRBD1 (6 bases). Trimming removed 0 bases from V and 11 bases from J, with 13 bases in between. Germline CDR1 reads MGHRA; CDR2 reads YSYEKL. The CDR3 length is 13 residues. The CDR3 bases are TGCGCCAGCAGCCAAGATCCTGGGGGGCCCGCTTTCTTT. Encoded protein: CASSQDPGGPAFF.

CDR3 sequence: CASSQGVGVAKNIQYF. CDR3 in DNA: TGTGCCAGCAGCCAAGGGGTTGGGGTAGCCAAAAACATTCAGTACTTC. The chain uses TRBV4-2 and TRBJ2-4; D is uncertain. Trimming shortened V by 1 base and J by 0 bases, and 10 bases separated the two germline ends. This CDR3 spans 16 amino acids. The germline gives CDR1 LGHNA, CDR2 YNFKEQ.

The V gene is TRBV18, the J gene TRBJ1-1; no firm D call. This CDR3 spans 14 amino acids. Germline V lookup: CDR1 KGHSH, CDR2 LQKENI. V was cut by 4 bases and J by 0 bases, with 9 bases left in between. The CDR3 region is CASSLDTLNTEAFF. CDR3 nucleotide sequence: TGTGCCAGCTCACTCGACACCCTGAACACTGAAGCTTTCTTT.

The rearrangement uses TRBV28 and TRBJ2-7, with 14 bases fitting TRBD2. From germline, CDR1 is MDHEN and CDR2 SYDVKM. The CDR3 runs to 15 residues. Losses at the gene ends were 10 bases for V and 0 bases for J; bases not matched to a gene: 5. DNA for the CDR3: TGTGCCACGGGACTAGCGGGGGAGGCCTCCTACGAGCAGTACGTC. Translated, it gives CATGLAGEASYEQYV.

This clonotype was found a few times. CDR3 protein: CASRPTGGDTGELFF. CDR3 bases: TGTGCCAGCAGGCCGACAGGGGGCGACACCGGGGAGCTGTTTTTT. This chain connects TRBV5-8 to TRBJ2-2; 10 bases match TRBD1. CDR1 and CDR2 (germline): SGHTS, YDEGEE. The CDR3 covers 15 residues. J was trimmed by 3 bases and V by 5 bases; bases with no gene match: 4.

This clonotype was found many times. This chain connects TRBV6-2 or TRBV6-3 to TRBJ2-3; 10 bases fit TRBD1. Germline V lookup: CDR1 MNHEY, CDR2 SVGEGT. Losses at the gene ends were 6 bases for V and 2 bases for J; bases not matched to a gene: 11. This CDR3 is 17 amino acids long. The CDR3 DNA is TGTGCCAGCAGCACCGGACAGGGGGTTCCCTTCACAGATACGCAGTATTTT. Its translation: CASSTGQGVPFTDTQYF.

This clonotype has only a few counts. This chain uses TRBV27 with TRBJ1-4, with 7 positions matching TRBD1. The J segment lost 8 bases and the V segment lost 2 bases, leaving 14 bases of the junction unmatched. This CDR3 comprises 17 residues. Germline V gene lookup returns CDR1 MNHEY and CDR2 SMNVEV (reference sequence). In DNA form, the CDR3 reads TGTGCCAGCAGTTTAGCTCATCCCACAGGGGTCGGAGAAAAACTGTTTTTT. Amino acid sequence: CASSLAHPTGVGEKLFF.

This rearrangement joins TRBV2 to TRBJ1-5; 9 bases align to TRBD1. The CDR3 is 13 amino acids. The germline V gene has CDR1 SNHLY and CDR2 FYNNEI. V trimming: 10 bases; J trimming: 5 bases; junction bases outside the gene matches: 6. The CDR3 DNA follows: TGTGCCACCCAGGGACAGGGTTATCAGCCCCAGCATTTT. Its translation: CATQGQGYQPQHF.

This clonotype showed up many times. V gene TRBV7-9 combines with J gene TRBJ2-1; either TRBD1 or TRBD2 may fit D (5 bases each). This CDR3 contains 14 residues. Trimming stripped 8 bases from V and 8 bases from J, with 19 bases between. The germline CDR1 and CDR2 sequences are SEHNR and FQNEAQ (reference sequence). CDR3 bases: TGTGCCAGCCCGGGTAGGGGACCTCTGGATGAGCAGTTCTTC. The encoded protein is CASPGRGPLDEQFF. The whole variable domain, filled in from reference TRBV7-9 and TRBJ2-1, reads DTGVSQNPRHKITKRGQNVTFRCDPISEHNRLYWYRQTLGQGPEFLTYFQNEAQLEKSRLLSDRFSAERPKGSFSTLEIQRTEQGDSAMYLCASPGRGPLDEQFFGPGTRLTVL.

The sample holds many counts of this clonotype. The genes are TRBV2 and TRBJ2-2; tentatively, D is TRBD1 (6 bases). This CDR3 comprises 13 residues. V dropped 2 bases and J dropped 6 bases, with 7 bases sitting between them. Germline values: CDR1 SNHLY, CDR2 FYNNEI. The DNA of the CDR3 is TGTGCCAGCAGTGAACAGGGGTCCGGGGAGCTGTTTTTT. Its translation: CASSEQGSGELFF.

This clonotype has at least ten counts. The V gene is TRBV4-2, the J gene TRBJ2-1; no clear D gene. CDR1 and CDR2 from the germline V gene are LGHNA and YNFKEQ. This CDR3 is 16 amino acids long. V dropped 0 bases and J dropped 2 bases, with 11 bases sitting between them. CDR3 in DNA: TGTGCCAGCAGCCAAGATTCCTTAGTTACCTACAATGAGCAGTTCTTC. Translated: CASSQDSLVTYNEQFF.

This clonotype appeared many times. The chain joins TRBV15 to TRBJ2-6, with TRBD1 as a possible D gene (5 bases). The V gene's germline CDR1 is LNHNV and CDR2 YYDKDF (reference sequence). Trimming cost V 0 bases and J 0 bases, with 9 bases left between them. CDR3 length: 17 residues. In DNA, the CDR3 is TGTGCCACCAGCAGAGATCTAGGGGACTCTGGGGCCAACGTCCTGACTTTC. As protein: CATSRDLGDSGANVLTF.

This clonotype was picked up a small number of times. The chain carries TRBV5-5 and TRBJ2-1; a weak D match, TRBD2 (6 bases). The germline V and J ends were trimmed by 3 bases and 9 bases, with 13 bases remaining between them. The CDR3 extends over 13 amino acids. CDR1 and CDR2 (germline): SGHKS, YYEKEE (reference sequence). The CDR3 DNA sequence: TGTGCCAGCAGCTCAGTGGGGGACTTTGAGCAGTTCTTC. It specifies CASSSVGDFEQFF.

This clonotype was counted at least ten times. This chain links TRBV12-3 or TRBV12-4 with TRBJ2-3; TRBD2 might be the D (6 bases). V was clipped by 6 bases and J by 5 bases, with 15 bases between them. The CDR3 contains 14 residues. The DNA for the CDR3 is TGTGCCAGCAGCTTTCTTACGGGGGAAGATACGCAGTATTTT. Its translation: CASSFLTGEDTQYF.